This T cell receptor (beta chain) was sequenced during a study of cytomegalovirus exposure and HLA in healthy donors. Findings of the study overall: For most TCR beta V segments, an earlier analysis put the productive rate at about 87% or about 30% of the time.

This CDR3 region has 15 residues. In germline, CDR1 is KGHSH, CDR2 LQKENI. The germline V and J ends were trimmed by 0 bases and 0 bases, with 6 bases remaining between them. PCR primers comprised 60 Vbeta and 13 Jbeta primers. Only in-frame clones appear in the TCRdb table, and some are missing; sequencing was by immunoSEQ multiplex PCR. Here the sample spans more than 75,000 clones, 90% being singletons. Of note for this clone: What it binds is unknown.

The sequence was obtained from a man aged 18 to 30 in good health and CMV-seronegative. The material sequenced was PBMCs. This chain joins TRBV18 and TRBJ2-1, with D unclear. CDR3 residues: CASSPPPSSYNEQFF. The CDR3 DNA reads TGTGCCAGCTCACCACCCCCCAGCTCCTACAATGAGCAGTTCTTC.